This T cell receptor beta chain was identified during a study of blood T cell repertoires in COVID-19. Looking at the study overall: Researchers got acute and convalescent COVID-19 samples from the United States, Italy and Spain. From T cells, B-cell-depleted T cells, or PBMCs came the material, which was cDNA or gDNA.

Under the authors' procedure: Reference gene primer amplification gave estimated nucleated cell counts. This table comes from immunoSEQ multiplex PCR, and its TCRdb copy is limited to in-frame clones, with some not included. That table furnishes V, J and clone size, whereas the DNA furnished D and trimming. The sample consists of about 290,000 clones, around 81% of them appearing once. The CDR3 is 18 amino acids. After removal of 1 base from V and 7 bases from J, the junction contained 13 bases not matched to a gene. Per germline, CDR1 SGHVS and CDR2 FQNEAQ. The chain links TRBV7-8 to TRBJ2-1; 10 bases line up with TRBD2. The TCR was taken from a woman aged 50 to 60 with active or convalescent COVID-19. The sequencing sample was made of peripheral blood. CDR3 in DNA: TGTGCCAGCAGCTTAGGCCGACTAGCGGGCTTTCGGGGGAATGAGCAGTTCTTC. This sequence encodes CASSLGRLAGFRGNEQFF.